This T cell receptor (beta chain) was recorded in a study of cytomegalovirus exposure and HLA in healthy donors. On this clone: What it recognizes is unknown.

The PCR had 60 Vbeta and 13 Jbeta primers. Sequenced by immunoSEQ multiplex PCR; TCRdb stores in-frame clones only, minus some. Of about 54,000 clones in the sample, roughly 74% are singletons; the top ten hold 1.4%. General study points: In an earlier analysis, most TCR beta V segments were productive about 87% or about 30% of the time.

V lost 0 bases and J lost 0; bases outside the gene matches: 6. Germline CDR1 and CDR2: MGHRA and YSYEKL. There are 18 residues in the CDR3. Material for sequencing was PBMCs. The origin of this receptor is a female donor in good health and CMV-seronegative. The gene calls are TRBV4-1 and TRBJ2-3, with TRBD1 matching 10 bases. This CDR3 is CASSQDLGTGASTDTQYF. The CDR3 DNA is TGCGCCAGCAGCCAAGATTTAGGGACAGGGGCGAGCACAGATACGCAGTATTTT.